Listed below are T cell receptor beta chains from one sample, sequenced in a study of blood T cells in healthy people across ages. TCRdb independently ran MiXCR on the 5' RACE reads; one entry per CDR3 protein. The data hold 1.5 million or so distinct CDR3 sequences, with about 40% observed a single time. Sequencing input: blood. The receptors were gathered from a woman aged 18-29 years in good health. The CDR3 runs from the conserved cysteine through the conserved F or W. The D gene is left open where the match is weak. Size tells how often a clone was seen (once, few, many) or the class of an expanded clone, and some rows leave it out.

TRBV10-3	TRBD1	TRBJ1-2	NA	CAISESFLLGTGSGYTF	TGTGCCATCAGTGAGTCATTTCTCTTGGGGACAGGGTCCGGCTACACCTTC
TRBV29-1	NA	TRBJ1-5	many	CSVVEGGYSNQPQHF	TGCAGCGTTGTAGAGGGCGGGTATAGCAATCAGCCCCAGCATTTT
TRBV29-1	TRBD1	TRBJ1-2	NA	CSVEVPGGDNYGYTF	TGCAGCGTTGAAGTCCCAGGGGGGGACAACTATGGCTACACCTTC
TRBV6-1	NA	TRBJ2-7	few	CASSESLSSEQYF	TGTGCCAGCAGTGAATCGCTTAGCAGCGAGCAGTACTTC
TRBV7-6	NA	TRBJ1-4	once	CASSPRFRSTNEKLFF	TGTGCCAGCAGCCCCCGTTTCCGTTCAACTAATGAAAAACTGTTTTTT
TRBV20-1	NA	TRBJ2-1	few	CSARAASFGEQFF	TGCAGTGCTAGGGCAGCTAGCTTTGGTGAGCAGTTCTTC
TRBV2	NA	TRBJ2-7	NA	CASMRDDYEQYF	TGTGCCAGCATGAGGGATGACTACGAGCAGTACTTC
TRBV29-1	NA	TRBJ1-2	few	CSVEDREKEGGNYGYTF	TGCAGCGTTGAAGATCGGGAGAAAGAAGGGGGTAACTATGGCTACACCTTC
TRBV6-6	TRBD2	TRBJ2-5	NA	CASSPSPTSVTETQYF	TGTGCCAGCAGCCCCTCCCCCACTAGCGTCACAGAGACCCAGTACTTC
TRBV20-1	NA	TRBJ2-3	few	CSAGLNTDTQYF	TGCAGTGCGGGCCTGAACACAGATACGCAGTATTTT
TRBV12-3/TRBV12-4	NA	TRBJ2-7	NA	CASRSGDTHEQYF	TGTGCCAGCAGATCGGGAGACACCCACGAGCAGTACTTC
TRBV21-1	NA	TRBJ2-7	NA	CASSTSGRSSYEQYF	TGTGCCAGCAGCACCTCGGGGAGAAGCTCCTACGAGCAGTACTTC
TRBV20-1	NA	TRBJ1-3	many	CSARELRATGNTIYF	TGCAGTGCTAGAGAGCTGCGGGCGACTGGAAACACCATATATTTT
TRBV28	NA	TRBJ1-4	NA	CATFSSTNEKLFF	TGTGCCACCTTCAGCTCAACTAATGAAAAACTGTTTTTT
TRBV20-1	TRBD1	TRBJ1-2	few	CSARDPSGTGGNYGYTF	TGCAGTGCTAGAGATCCCTCCGGGACAGGGGGTAACTATGGCTACACCTTC
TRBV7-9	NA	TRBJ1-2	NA	CASSSAPGQSYGYTF	TGTGCCAGCAGCTCCGCGCCGGGGCAATCCTATGGCTACACCTTC
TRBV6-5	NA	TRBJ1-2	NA	CASSYLGTRDNYGYTF	TGTGCCAGCAGTTACTTGGGGACGAGAGATAACTATGGCTACACCTTC